This entry concerns a single T cell receptor (beta chain). The data originate from a study of blood T cell repertoires in COVID-19. The CDR3 is 18 residues long. Trimming removed 0 bases from V and 4 bases from J; junction bases left unmatched: 9. The germline gives CDR1 LGHDT, CDR2 YNNKEL (reference sequence). Sequencing was performed with immunoSEQ multiplex PCR; in TCRdb, only in-frame clones are kept and a portion is missing. Of around 100,000 clones listed, roughly nine tenths are singletons. The genes are TRBV3-1 (or the pseudogene TRBV3-2) and TRBJ2-3; 11 bases fit TRBD2. Input material: peripheral blood. The TCR originated in a human donor with active COVID-19. The donor label of this sample is uncertain. This CDR3 reads CASSQEVSSGGSADTQYF. The CDR3 DNA sequence: TGTGCCAGCAGCCAAGAGGTGTCTAGCGGGGGGAGTGCAGATACGCAGTATTTT.